Included here is one T cell receptor beta chain sequence, with context. As to time point: patch test 1, 2 weeks after DPC sensitization. Regarding treatment: therapeutic diphenylcyclopropenone sensitization with weekly scalp DPC. The CDR3 spans 15 residues. The germline V gene has CDR1 ENHRY and CDR2 SYGVKD. Trimming took 4 bases from V and 0 from J, leaving 10 bases between them. The sample comes from a study of human T cells and chemical hapten exposure. MiXCR, run by TCRdb on the RACE reads, gives a single entry per CDR3 protein. Of 150,000 to 200,000 distinct CDR3 sequences in the sample, about 22% were seen once.

This chain uses TRBV10-3 with TRBJ1-3, with D perhaps matching TRBD1 (6 bases). The specimen was whole blood, collected in connection with sensitization to the hapten diphenylcyclopropenone (DPC). The origin of this receptor is a woman between 50 and 59 years old with alopecia areata. Some clones in this sample may be carry-over from other donors' samples. Written as DNA, the CDR3 is TGTGCCATCAGTGTAACAGGGCGCTCTGGAAACACCATATATTTT. As protein: CAISVTGRSGNTIYF.